These 5 T cell receptor beta chains originate from one sample sequenced in a study of blood T cell repertoires in COVID-19 (dated by TCRdb to about 2020). Receptor libraries were prepared by the immunoSEQ multiplex PCR assay. TCRdb took over this immuneACCESS table, retaining in-frame rearrangements with V and J assigned. Such tables are incomplete; in checked studies, under half of the missing clones stem from an unresolved V gene, and the remainder is unexplained. The sample records 200,000 to 300,000 clones, 75% to 90% of which are singletons. 4.1% of the sample lies in the top ten. Sequenced material: PBMCs or T cells enriched from blood (not recorded which). The origin of the receptors is a woman in her twenties or thirties who had recovered from COVID-19.

The chain employs TRBV4-3 and TRBJ2-3, with 11 bases matching TRBD2. The J segment lost 3 bases and the V segment lost 4 bases, leaving 6 bases of the junction unmatched. Germline CDR1 and CDR2: LGHNA and YSLEER. The CDR3 spans 16 residues. This CDR3 reads CASSLWGLAVTDTQYF. The CDR3, as DNA: TGCGCCAGCAGCCTTTGGGGACTAGCGGTTACAGATACGCAGTATTTT.

J is TRBJ2-3 and V is TRBV5-1; the match to TRBD1 covers 7 bases. The V gene's germline CDR1 is SGHRS and CDR2 YFSETQ. V was pared by 4 bases and J by 6 bases, with 8 bases of the junction left unmatched. The CDR3 is made up of 14 amino acids. The CDR3 sequence: CASSIGGVEDTQYF. CDR3 bases: TGCGCCAGCAGCATAGGGGGCGTAGAGGATACGCAGTATTTT.

V and J are TRBV29-1 and TRBJ1-1, with D possibly being TRBD1 (5 bases). CDR1 and CDR2 from the germline V gene are SQVTM and ANQGSEA. The CDR3 sequence is 13 residues long. Trimming stripped 3 bases from V and 6 bases from J, with 14 bases between. The CDR3 loop reads CSVDYQGPAEAFF. The CDR3 DNA follows: TGCAGCGTTGACTATCAGGGCCCGGCTGAAGCTTTCTTT.

As DNA, the CDR3 is TGTGCCAGCAGTCCCGACAGAACCCGACCCAACTATGGCTACACCTTC. Translation gives CASSPDRTRPNYGYTF. The V gene is TRBV27, the J gene TRBJ1-2; a weak D match, TRBD1 (5 bases). V dropped 5 bases and J dropped 2 bases, with 18 bases sitting between them. Germline V CDR1 and CDR2: MNHEY, SMNVEV (reference sequence). CDR3 length: 16 residues.

The chain employs TRBV28 and TRBJ1-1; 7 bases agree with TRBD1. The length of the CDR3 is 13 residues. V was clipped by 7 bases and J by 8 bases; unmatched bases: 10. CDR1 is MDHEN and CDR2 is SYDVKM in the germline V gene. This chain's CDR3 is CASMIDRDLEAFF. CDR3 DNA: TGTGCCAGCATGATCGACAGGGATCTCGAAGCTTTCTTT. The full variable domain, in which reference TRBV28 and TRBJ1-1 provide the parts outside the CDR3, is DVKVTQSSRYLVKRTGEKVFLECVQDMDHENMFWYRQDPGLGLRLIYFSYDVKMKEKGDIPEGYSVSREKKERFSLILESASTNQTSMYLCASMIDRDLEAFFGQGTRLTVV.